The rows below give T cell receptor beta chains drawn from one sample of a study of preoperative IRX-2 immunotherapy in early breast cancer. The assay was immunoSEQ multiplex PCR, and TCRdb's table has in-frame clones only and misses some. Of about 89,000 clones listed, around 86% are singletons. The specimen was tumor tissue, collected after IRX-2 immunotherapy. The receptor source for this set is a human donor with breast cancer. CDR3s include the opening cysteine and the closing phenylalanine or tryptophan. Fields, in order: J gene, V gene, clone size, CDR3 protein. A clone size is listed for some rows: how often the clone was seen (once, few, many), or a class if it is expanded.

j_gene: TRBJ2-7; v_gene: TRBV19; abundance: few; CDR3aa: CASSSRDRGLSEQYF
j_gene: TRBJ1-5; v_gene: TRBV28; abundance: NA; CDR3aa: CASSFEGTGFSNQPQHF
j_gene: TRBJ2-2; v_gene: TRBV19; abundance: NA; CDR3aa: CASSIPRTLTGELFF
j_gene: TRBJ2-1; v_gene: TRBV5-1; abundance: NA; CDR3aa: CASSLRLAGDEQFF
j_gene: TRBJ2-2; v_gene: TRBV6-8; abundance: NA; CDR3aa: CASSYPGLAGDGELFF
j_gene: TRBJ1-1; v_gene: TRBV9; abundance: NA; CDR3aa: CASSQGTLTEAFF
j_gene: TRBJ2-7; v_gene: TRBV5-1; abundance: NA; CDR3aa: CASRETPTQSSYEQYF
j_gene: TRBJ2-1; v_gene: TRBV12-5; abundance: few; CDR3aa: CASGWSYNEQFF
j_gene: TRBJ1-1; v_gene: TRBV23-1; abundance: NA; CDR3aa: CARTGSGNTEAFF
j_gene: TRBJ2-2; v_gene: TRBV5-1; abundance: NA; CDR3aa: CASSWSGGTGELFF
j_gene: TRBJ1-1; v_gene: TRBV19; abundance: NA; CDR3aa: CATRHRDRDEAFF
j_gene: TRBJ1-5; v_gene: TRBV19; abundance: NA; CDR3aa: CASSIGLVSQPQHF
j_gene: TRBJ1-1; v_gene: TRBV29-1; abundance: few; CDR3aa: CSVEDDRGLSLYAEAFF
j_gene: TRBJ1-1; v_gene: TRBV19; abundance: NA; CDR3aa: CASRQALNTEAFF
j_gene: TRBJ1-1; v_gene: TRBV30; abundance: NA; CDR3aa: CAWSQDREGRAFF
j_gene: TRBJ2-3; v_gene: TRBV6-8; abundance: few; CDR3aa: CASSAGDRGADTQYF
j_gene: TRBJ2-7; v_gene: TRBV19; abundance: NA; CDR3aa: CASSKQGSSYEQYF
j_gene: TRBJ1-1; v_gene: TRBV19; abundance: few; CDR3aa: CASSIGAVEGPNTEAFF
j_gene: TRBJ1-3; v_gene: TRBV19; abundance: once; CDR3aa: CASTPSRGSGNTIYF
j_gene: TRBJ2-1; v_gene: TRBV7-1; abundance: NA; CDR3aa: CASSNGLGDEQFF
j_gene: TRBJ2-5; v_gene: TRBV25-1; abundance: NA; CDR3aa: CASSEPGTSGRAGETQYF
j_gene: TRBJ2-7; v_gene: TRBV28; abundance: NA; CDR3aa: CASSSGTGSYEQYF
j_gene: TRBJ2-7; v_gene: TRBV29-1; abundance: NA; CDR3aa: CSVPGTGGDTYEQYF
j_gene: TRBJ1-1; v_gene: TRBV30; abundance: NA; CDR3aa: CAWRGGITEAFF
j_gene: TRBJ2-2; v_gene: TRBV30; abundance: NA; CDR3aa: CAWSGGQGPTGELFF
j_gene: TRBJ1-6; v_gene: TRBV28; abundance: NA; CDR3aa: CASSTPTGDSSPLHF
j_gene: TRBJ1-1; v_gene: TRBV18; abundance: NA; CDR3aa: CASTYDATAHEAFF
j_gene: TRBJ2-7; v_gene: TRBV5-1; abundance: NA; CDR3aa: CASSSRATSYEQYF
j_gene: TRBJ1-1; v_gene: TRBV28; abundance: NA; CDR3aa: CASNFVDRGRTEAFF
j_gene: TRBJ1-2; v_gene: TRBV19; abundance: NA; CDR3aa: CASSIDQSGYTF
j_gene: TRBJ2-7; v_gene: TRBV6-8; abundance: NA; CDR3aa: CAISEPSGDEQYF
j_gene: TRBJ1-3; v_gene: TRBV18; abundance: NA; CDR3aa: CASSPESSSGNTIYF
j_gene: TRBJ2-5; v_gene: TRBV14; abundance: NA; CDR3aa: CASSRDLRETQYF